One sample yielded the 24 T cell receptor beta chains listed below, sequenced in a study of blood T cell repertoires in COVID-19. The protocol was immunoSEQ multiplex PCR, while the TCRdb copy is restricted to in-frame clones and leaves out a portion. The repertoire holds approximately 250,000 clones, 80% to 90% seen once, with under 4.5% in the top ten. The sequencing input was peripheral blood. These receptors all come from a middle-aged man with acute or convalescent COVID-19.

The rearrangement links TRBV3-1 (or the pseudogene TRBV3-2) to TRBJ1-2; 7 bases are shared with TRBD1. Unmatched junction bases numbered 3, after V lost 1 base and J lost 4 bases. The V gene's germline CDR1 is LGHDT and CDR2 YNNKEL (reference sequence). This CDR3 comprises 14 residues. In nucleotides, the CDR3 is TGTGCCAGCAGCCAAGGCGGGACAGTCTATGGCTACACCTTC. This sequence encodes CASSQGGTVYGYTF.

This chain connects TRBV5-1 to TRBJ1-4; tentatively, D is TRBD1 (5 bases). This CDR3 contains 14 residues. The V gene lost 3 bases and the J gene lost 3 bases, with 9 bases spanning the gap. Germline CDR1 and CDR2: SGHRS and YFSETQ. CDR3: CASSYAGANEKLFF. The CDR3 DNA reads TGCGCCAGCAGCTACGCGGGGGCTAATGAAAAACTGTTTTTT.

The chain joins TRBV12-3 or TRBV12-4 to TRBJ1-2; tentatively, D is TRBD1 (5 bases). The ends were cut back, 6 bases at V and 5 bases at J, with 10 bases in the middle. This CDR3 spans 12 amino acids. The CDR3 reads CASSRGGYGYTF. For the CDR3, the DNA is TGTGCCAGCAGCCGGGGGGGGTATGGCTACACCTTC.

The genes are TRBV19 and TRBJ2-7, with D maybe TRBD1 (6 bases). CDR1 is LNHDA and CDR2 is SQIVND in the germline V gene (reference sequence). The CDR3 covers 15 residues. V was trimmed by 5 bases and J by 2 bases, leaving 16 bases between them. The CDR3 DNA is TGTGCCAGTAGTTTTCGGCGACAGGCCCCCTACGAGCAGTACTTC. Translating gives CASSFRRQAPYEQYF.

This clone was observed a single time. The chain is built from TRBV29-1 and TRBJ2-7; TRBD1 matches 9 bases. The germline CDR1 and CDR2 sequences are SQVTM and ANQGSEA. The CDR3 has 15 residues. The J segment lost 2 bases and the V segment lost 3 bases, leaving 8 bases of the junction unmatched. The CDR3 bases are TGCAGCGTTGACAAATTACAGGGGGCAGCCTACGAGCAGTACTTC. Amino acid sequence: CSVDKLQGAAYEQYF.

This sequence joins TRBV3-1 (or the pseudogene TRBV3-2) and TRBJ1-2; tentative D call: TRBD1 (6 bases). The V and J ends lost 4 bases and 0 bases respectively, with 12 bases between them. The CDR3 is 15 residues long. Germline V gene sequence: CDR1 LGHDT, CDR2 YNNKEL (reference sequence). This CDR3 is CASSPGQPANYGYTF. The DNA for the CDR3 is TGTGCCAGCAGCCCCGGACAGCCTGCTAACTATGGCTACACCTTC.

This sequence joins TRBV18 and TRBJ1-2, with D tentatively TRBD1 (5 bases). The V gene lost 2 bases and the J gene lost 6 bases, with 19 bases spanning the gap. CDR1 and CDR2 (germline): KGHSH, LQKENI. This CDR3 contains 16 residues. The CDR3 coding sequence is TGTGCCAGCTCACCAAGGGGAGGCTCCACGGAAAATGGCTACACCTTC. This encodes CASSPRGGSTENGYTF.

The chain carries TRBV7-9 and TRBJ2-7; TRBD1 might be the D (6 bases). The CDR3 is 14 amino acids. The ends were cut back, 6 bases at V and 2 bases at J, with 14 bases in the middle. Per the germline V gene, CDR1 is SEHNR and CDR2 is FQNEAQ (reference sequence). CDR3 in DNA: TGTGCCAGCAGGAGCGGACAGTCCCCCTACGAGCAGTACTTC. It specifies CASRSGQSPYEQYF.

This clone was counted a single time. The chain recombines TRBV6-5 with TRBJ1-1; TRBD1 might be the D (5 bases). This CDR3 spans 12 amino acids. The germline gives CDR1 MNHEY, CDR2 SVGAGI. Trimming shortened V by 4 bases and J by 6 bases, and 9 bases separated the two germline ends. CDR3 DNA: TGTGCCAGCAGTTCGGGGGAGGCTGAAGCTTTCTTT. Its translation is CASSSGEAEAFF.

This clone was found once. CDR3 nucleotide sequence: TGTGCCAGCGAGGACAGGTACGAGCAGTACTTC. Protein: CASEDRYEQYF. The V call is TRBV28, the J call TRBJ2-7, with TRBD1 matching over 7 bases. The CDR3 is 11 residues long. V shed 8 bases and J 4 bases; nucleotides not matched to a gene: 2. Germline-derived CDR1 and CDR2 are MDHEN and SYDVKM.

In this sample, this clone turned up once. The CDR3 DNA reads as TGTGCCAGCAGCTCGTCTCTAGTCGGCACAGATACGCAGTATTTT. Its translation is CASSSSLVGTDTQYF. This chain connects TRBV5-4 to TRBJ2-3; no clear D gene. The CDR3 is 15 residues long. Germline V gives CDR1 SGHNT, CDR2 YYREEE (reference sequence). Trimming left V 3 bases short and J 1 base short, with 12 bases between.

CDR3 sequence reads: CASTGQGPGYTF. The CDR3 DNA sequence: TGTGCCAGCACGGGACAGGGGCCTGGCTACACCTTC. The J gene is TRBJ1-2, the V gene TRBV21-1; the table gives TRBD1 as D, unverified against the DNA. TRBV21-1 is a pseudogene. The CDR3 loop spans 12 amino acids.

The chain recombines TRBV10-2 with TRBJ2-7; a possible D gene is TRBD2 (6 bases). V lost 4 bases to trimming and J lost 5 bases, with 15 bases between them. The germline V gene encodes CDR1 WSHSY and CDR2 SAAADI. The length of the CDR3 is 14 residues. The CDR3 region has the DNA TGCGCCAGCAGTGCGGGACTTCCCGGAGACGAGCAGTACTTC. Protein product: CASSAGLPGDEQYF.

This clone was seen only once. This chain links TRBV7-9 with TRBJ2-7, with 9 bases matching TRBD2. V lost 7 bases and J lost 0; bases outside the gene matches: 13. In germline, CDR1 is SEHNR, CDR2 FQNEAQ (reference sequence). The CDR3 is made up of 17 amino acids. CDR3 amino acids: CASIPVSGRPSSYEQYF. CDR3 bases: TGTGCCAGCATCCCAGTGAGCGGGAGGCCTAGCTCCTACGAGCAGTACTTC.

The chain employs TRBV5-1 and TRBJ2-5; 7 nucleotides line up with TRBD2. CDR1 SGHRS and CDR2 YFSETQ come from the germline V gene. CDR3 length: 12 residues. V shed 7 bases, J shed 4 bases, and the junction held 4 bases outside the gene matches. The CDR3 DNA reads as TGCGCCAGCCGGACTAGTTCAGAGACCCAGTACTTC. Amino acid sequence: CASRTSSETQYF.

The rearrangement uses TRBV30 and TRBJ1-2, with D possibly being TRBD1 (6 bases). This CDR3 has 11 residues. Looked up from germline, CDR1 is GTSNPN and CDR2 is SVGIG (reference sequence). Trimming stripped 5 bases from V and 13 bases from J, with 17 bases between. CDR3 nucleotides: TGTGCCTGGTATTACGGGGGGCGCCTCACCTTC. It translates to CAWYYGGRLTF.

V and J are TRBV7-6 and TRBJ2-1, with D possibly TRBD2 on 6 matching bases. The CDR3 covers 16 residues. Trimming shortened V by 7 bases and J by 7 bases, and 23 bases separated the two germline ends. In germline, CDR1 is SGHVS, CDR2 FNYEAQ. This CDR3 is CASTLGRWREYNEQFF. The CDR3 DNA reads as TGTGCCAGCACCCTTGGGCGATGGAGGGAATATAATGAGCAGTTCTTC.

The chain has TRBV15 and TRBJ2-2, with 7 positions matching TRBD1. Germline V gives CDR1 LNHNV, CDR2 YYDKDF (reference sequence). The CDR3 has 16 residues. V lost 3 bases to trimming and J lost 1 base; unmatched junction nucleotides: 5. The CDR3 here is CATSSKGQMNTGELFF. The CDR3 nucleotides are TGTGCCACCAGCAGCAAGGGACAGATGAACACCGGGGAGCTGTTTTTT.

As DNA, the CDR3 is TGTGCCAGCTCACCTGCCCGAGGGCAGCCCCAGCATTTT. This gives the protein CASSPARGQPQHF. The J gene is TRBJ1-5, the V gene TRBV18, with D hard to call. The CDR3 extends over 13 amino acids. Germline CDR1 and CDR2: KGHSH and LQKENI. Trimming stripped 3 bases from V and 7 bases from J, with 10 bases between.

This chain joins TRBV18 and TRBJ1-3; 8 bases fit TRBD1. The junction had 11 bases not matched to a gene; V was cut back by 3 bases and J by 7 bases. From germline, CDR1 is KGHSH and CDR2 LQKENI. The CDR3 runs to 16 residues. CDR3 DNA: TGTGCCAGCTCACCCCAGGACAGGGAGCGAGTGAACACCATATATTTT. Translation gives CASSPQDRERVNTIYF.

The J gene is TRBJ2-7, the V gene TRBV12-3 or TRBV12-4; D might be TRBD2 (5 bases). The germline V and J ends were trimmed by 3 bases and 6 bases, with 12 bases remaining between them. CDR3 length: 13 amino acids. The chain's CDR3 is CASSFWGDGEQYF. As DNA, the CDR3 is TGTGCCAGCAGTTTTTGGGGAGATGGCGAGCAGTACTTC.

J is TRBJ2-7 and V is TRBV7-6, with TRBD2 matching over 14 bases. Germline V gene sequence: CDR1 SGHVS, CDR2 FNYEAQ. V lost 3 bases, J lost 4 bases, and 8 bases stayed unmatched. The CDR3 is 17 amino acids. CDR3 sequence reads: CASSLGTSGSPGYEQYF. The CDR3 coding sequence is TGTGCCAGCAGCTTGGGGACTAGCGGGAGCCCAGGGTACGAGCAGTACTTC.

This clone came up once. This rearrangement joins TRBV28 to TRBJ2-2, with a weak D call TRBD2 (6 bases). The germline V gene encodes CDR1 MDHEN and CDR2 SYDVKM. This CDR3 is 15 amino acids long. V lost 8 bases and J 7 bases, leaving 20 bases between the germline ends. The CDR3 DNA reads TGTGCCAGCCTCGTCGGGGGAGTGGGGAACGGGGAGCTGTTTTTT. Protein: CASLVGGVGNGELFF.

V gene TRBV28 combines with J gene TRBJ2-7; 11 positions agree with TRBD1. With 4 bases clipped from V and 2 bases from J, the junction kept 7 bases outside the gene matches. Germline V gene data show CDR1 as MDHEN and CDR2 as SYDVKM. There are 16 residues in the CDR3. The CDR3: CASSSQPGQGAYEQYF. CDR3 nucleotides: TGTGCCAGCAGTTCCCAACCGGGACAGGGGGCCTACGAGCAGTACTTC.